A single sample gave rise to the 6 T cell receptor beta chains below, sequenced in a study of blood T cell repertoires in COVID-19. Sequencing was performed with immunoSEQ multiplex PCR; in TCRdb, only in-frame clones are kept and a portion is missing. The sample yields more than 90,000 clones, roughly 83% seen once. Specimen: peripheral blood. The receptor source for this set is a woman between 65 and 79 years old with acute or convalescent COVID-19.

The V gene is TRBV10-1, the J gene TRBJ2-1, with no clear D. From germline, CDR1 is WNHNN and CDR2 SYGVQD (reference sequence). V was cut by 0 bases and J by 9 bases, with 9 bases left in between. This CDR3 is built from 13 residues. The CDR3 is CASSESRTVEQFF. DNA for the CDR3: TGCGCCAGCAGTGAGTCTAGAACGGTTGAGCAGTTCTTC.

V gene TRBV7-3 combines with J gene TRBJ1-1; D is possibly TRBD1 (6 bases). Per germline, CDR1 SGHTA and CDR2 FQGTGA. The CDR3 is made up of 15 amino acids. V shed 1 base and J shed 5 bases, with 14 bases lying between them. CDR3 residues: CASSLNGQGRTEAFF. In nucleotides, the CDR3 is TGTGCCAGCAGCTTAAATGGGCAGGGGAGAACTGAAGCTTTCTTT. Full variable domain (rest looked up from reference TRBV7-3 and TRBJ1-1): GAGVSQTPSNKVTEKGKYVELRCDPISGHTALYWYRQSLGQGPEFLIYFQGTGAADDSGLPNDRFFAVRPEGSVSTLKIQRTERGDSAVYLCASSLNGQGRTEAFFGQGTRLTVV.

This clone appeared a single time. The chain is built from TRBV28 and TRBJ2-3; 10 nucleotides match TRBD1. Germline V lookup: CDR1 MDHEN, CDR2 SYDVKM. The CDR3 has 16 amino acids. The V segment lost 8 bases and the J segment 10 bases; nucleotides outside the gene matches: 18. CDR3 region: CASSFWDRGGQIAQYF. The CDR3 nucleotides read TGTGCCAGCTCCTTTTGGGACAGGGGTGGTCAGATTGCGCAGTATTTT.

CDR3 in amino acids: CATWATDNQPQHF. CDR3 DNA sequence: TGTGCCACCTGGGCGACAGACAATCAGCCCCAGCATTTT. The rearrangement links TRBV6-5 to TRBJ1-5; a weak D match, TRBD1 (5 bases). The CDR3 runs 13 residues. V was trimmed by 10 bases and J by 3 bases, leaving 13 bases between them. From germline, CDR1 is MNHEY and CDR2 SVGAGI.

On this clone itself: This CDR3 is also generated by other DNA sequences in the sample. The genes are TRBV18 and TRBJ1-1; a possible D gene is TRBD1 (5 bases). The CDR3 loop spans 14 amino acids. Looked up from germline, CDR1 is KGHSH and CDR2 is LQKENI. Between the trimmed V and J ends, which lost 6 bases and 3 bases, there was a span of 14 bases. The CDR3 loop is CASSPDGGDTEAFF. The CDR3 nucleotides are TGTGCCAGCTCCCCTGACGGGGGGGACACTGAAGCTTTCTTT.

About this clone: The same CDR3 can be traced to other DNA sequences in this sample. The chain recombines TRBV19 with TRBJ1-1; no definite D call. Per germline, CDR1 LNHDA and CDR2 SQIVND (reference sequence). The V and J ends lost 4 bases and 0 bases respectively, with 6 bases between them. The CDR3 has 13 amino acids. Here the CDR3 reads CASSTQMNTEAFF. The DNA of the CDR3 is TGTGCCAGTAGTACCCAAATGAACACTGAAGCTTTCTTT.